A selection of T cell receptor beta chains follows, all from one sample in a study of vaccination and CD4 T cells after COVID-19. These receptors' targets are unknown. TCRdb reanalysed the PCR reads using MiXCR and keeps one entry per CDR3 protein. The sample lists more than 9,000 distinct CDR3 sequences; around 58% were seen once. Sequenced material: CD4+ T cells from blood, cultured in vitro. The receptor source for this set is a human donor who had recovered from COVID-19. CDR3s include the opening cysteine and the closing phenylalanine or tryptophan.

v_gene: TRBV19; j_gene: TRBJ1-6; CDR3aa: CASSTPPAPLHF
v_gene: TRBV24-1; j_gene: TRBJ2-2; CDR3aa: CATSDLRTTGELFF
v_gene: TRBV7-9; j_gene: TRBJ2-3; CDR3aa: CASSLRAGLTDTQYF
v_gene: TRBV20-1; j_gene: TRBJ2-3; CDR3aa: CSARGSRGITDTQYF
v_gene: TRBV3-1; j_gene: TRBJ2-3; CDR3aa: CASSQDSDTSTDTQYF
v_gene: TRBV19; j_gene: TRBJ2-7; CDR3aa: CASSITVTSSYEQYF
v_gene: TRBV7-2; j_gene: TRBJ1-1; CDR3aa: CASSLGPAGDTEAFF
v_gene: TRBV19; j_gene: TRBJ1-5; CDR3aa: CATRRGGGGYSNQPQHF
v_gene: TRBV6-2/TRBV6-3; j_gene: TRBJ1-5; CDR3aa: CASSYLLGAGSNQPQHF
v_gene: TRBV20-1; j_gene: TRBJ2-3; CDR3aa: CSAVRGSTDTQYF
v_gene: TRBV24-1; j_gene: TRBJ2-1; CDR3aa: CATSDLGQGEGNEQFF
v_gene: TRBV7-9; j_gene: TRBJ1-1; CDR3aa: CASSNIRGNTEAFF
v_gene: TRBV28; j_gene: TRBJ2-5; CDR3aa: CASSLGLAGVRTQYF
v_gene: TRBV6-1; j_gene: TRBJ1-2; CDR3aa: CASSGTVGNGYTF
v_gene: TRBV7-2; j_gene: TRBJ1-4; CDR3aa: CAGPGGADEKLFF
v_gene: TRBV7-9; j_gene: TRBJ2-7; CDR3aa: CASSYDRGGDEQYF
v_gene: TRBV30; j_gene: TRBJ1-1; CDR3aa: CAWSPTGATEAFF
v_gene: TRBV11-2; j_gene: TRBJ2-5; CDR3aa: CASSTGLAGVRETQYF
v_gene: TRBV10-1; j_gene: TRBJ2-7; CDR3aa: CASSESWGREQYF
v_gene: TRBV20-1; j_gene: TRBJ1-5; CDR3aa: CSAGTQGYSNQPQHF